The sequence of this TCR beta chain was determined in a study of T-cell reconstitution after alpha-beta-depleted transplantation in children. Comment on this clonotype: It may be a read error: a sequence one base away is much more abundant.

Preparation of the TCRbeta library involved a method that used unique molecular identifiers. TCRdb passed the PCR reads through MiXCR, listing each CDR3 protein once. The sample consists of around 450,000 distinct CDR3 sequences, 15% to 20% of them appearing once. The CDR3 sequence is 15 residues long. The germline CDR1 and CDR2 sequences are MNHNS and SASEGT. With 5 bases clipped from V and 2 bases from J, the junction kept 6 bases outside the gene matches. V gene TRBV6-1 combines with J gene TRBJ2-7; 10 bases fit TRBD2. This receptor was taken from a boy under two years old who had a stem cell transplant for Wiskott-Aldrich syndrome, so the T cells may come from the graft donor. Sequences were derived from PBMCs, mostly from graft donor cells, sampled 360 days after TCRalphabeta/CD19-depleted stem cell transplant. This CDR3 is CASSTPGLATYEQYF. For the CDR3, the DNA is TGTGCCAGCAGTACGCCGGGACTAGCGACCTACGAGCAGTACTTC.